This T cell receptor beta chain was found in a study of blood T cells in healthy people across ages. PCR was performed a second time for about 7 to 11 cycles using a sample-barcoded 5' primer and a J-beta primer mix. TCRdb independently ran MiXCR on the 5' RACE reads; one entry per CDR3 protein. The sample shows 1.5 million to 2 million distinct CDR3 sequences, around half of them seen only once. Per germline, CDR1 SQVTM and CDR2 ANQGSEA. V trimming: 6 bases; J trimming: 0 bases; junction bases outside the gene matches: 8. The CDR3 consists of 14 residues. This clonotype has a count of ten or more. Sequencing was carried out using blood. The chain combines TRBV29-1 with TRBJ2-7, with TRBD1 matching 7 bases. The source of this sequence is a woman between 40 and 50 years old in good health. Written as DNA, the CDR3 is TGCAGCGTCTTCACCGGGACAGCCTCCTACGAGCAGTACTTC. Encoded protein: CSVFTGTASYEQYF.